What follows are 25 T cell receptor beta chains derived from one specimen sequenced in a study of T-cell reconstitution after alpha-beta-depleted transplantation in children. The TCRbeta library was prepared with unique molecular identifiers. In TCRdb, the PCR reads were re-called with MiXCR into one record per CDR3 protein. The sample includes about 980,000 distinct CDR3 sequences, about 30% seen only once; the top ten take about 28%. Sequenced here: PBMCs, mostly from graft donor cells, sampled 360 days after TCRalphabeta/CD19-depleted stem cell transplant. Receptors were obtained from a boy under two years old who had a stem cell transplant for SCID, so the T cells may come from the graft donor.

The table lists this clonotype with a few counts. J is TRBJ2-1 and V is TRBV7-3; D unclear. V lost 3 bases, J lost 8 bases, and 14 bases lay in between. Germline loops: CDR1 SGHTA, CDR2 FQGTGA. The CDR3 spans 14 residues. The CDR3 is CASSFRDTPHEQFF. Here the CDR3 DNA reads TGTGCCAGCAGCTTTCGAGATACGCCTCATGAGCAGTTCTTC. The whole variable domain, filled in from reference TRBV7-3 and TRBJ2-1, reads GAGVSQTPSNKVTEKGKYVELRCDPISGHTALYWYRQSLGQGPEFLIYFQGTGAADDSGLPNDRFFAVRPEGSVSTLKIQRTERGDSAVYLCASSFRDTPHEQFFGPGTRLTVL.

This clonotype was seen a few times. The V call is TRBV5-1, the J call TRBJ2-5; the D gene is possibly TRBD1 (5 bases). CDR1 is SGHRS and CDR2 is YFSETQ in the germline V gene. CDR3 length equals 14 residues. V was trimmed by 2 bases and J by 1 base, leaving 9 bases between them. The CDR3: CASSFRQFQETQYF. The CDR3 region has the DNA TGCGCCAGCAGCTTCCGACAGTTCCAAGAGACCCAGTACTTC.

This clonotype has a handful of counts. The chain combines TRBV5-1 with TRBJ2-5; D gene unclear. CDR1 is SGHRS and CDR2 is YFSETQ in the germline V gene. Trimming removed 6 bases from V and 0 bases from J, with 12 bases in between. The CDR3 loop spans 14 amino acids. The CDR3 spells CASTPDGYQETQYF. The CDR3 coding sequence is TGCGCCAGCACCCCCGACGGTTACCAAGAGACCCAGTACTTC.

The chain joins TRBV20-1 to TRBJ2-3; 7 positions agree with TRBD1. This CDR3 is 17 amino acids long. The ends lost 3 bases at V and 2 bases at J; junction bases unmatched: 14. The germline V gene has CDR1 DFQATT and CDR2 SNEGSKA (reference sequence). CDR3 nucleotides: TGCAGTGCTAGGGACCCACCGGGACAGTCCCTCACAGATACGCAGTATTTT. Protein product: CSARDPPGQSLTDTQYF.

This clonotype was observed a handful of times. This chain joins TRBV9 and TRBJ1-1; no firm D call. V dropped 7 bases and J dropped 0 bases, with 7 bases sitting between them. The CDR3 spans 12 residues. CDR1 and CDR2 (germline): SGDLS, YYNGEE. CDR3 loop: CASSPVNTEAFF. The CDR3 DNA is TGTGCCAGCTCACCAGTGAACACTGAAGCTTTCTTT. The whole variable domain, filled in from reference TRBV9 and TRBJ1-1, reads DSGVTQTPKHLITATGQRVTLRCSPRSGDLSVYWYQQSLDQGLQFLIQYYNGEERAKGNILERFSAQQFPDLHSELNLSSLELGDSALYFCASSPVNTEAFFGQGTRLTVV.

This clonotype showed up just a few times. CDR3 sequence (DNA): TGTGCCAGCAGCTTATTGGGGAAGACTAGCGGGGCGAAAGCGGGCGAGCAGTACTTC. This gives the protein CASSLLGKTSGAKAGEQYF. The rearrangement uses TRBV11-1 and TRBJ2-7; 11 nucleotides match TRBD2. Germline values: CDR1 SGHAT, CDR2 FQDESV (reference sequence). The CDR3 has 19 amino acids. V shed 2 bases and J 6 bases; nucleotides not matched to a gene: 18.

This clonotype turned up a few times. The gene calls are TRBV6-2 or TRBV6-3 and TRBJ2-1; TRBD1 matches 8 bases. Germline CDR1 is MNHEY and CDR2 is SVGEGT. This CDR3 contains 14 residues. Trimming removed 4 bases from V and 9 bases from J; junction bases left unmatched: 8. This chain's CDR3 is CASSSRTGTGEQFF. The CDR3, as DNA: TGTGCCAGCAGTTCCCGGACAGGGACCGGTGAGCAGTTCTTC.

There are many counts of this clonotype. The chain is built from TRBV9 and TRBJ2-1, with 8 positions matching TRBD1. Germline-derived CDR1 and CDR2 are SGDLS and YYNGEE. CDR3 size: 17 residues. The junction had 13 bases not matched to a gene; V was cut back by 3 bases and J by 5 bases. This CDR3 is CASSAPPSGTGDNEQFF. The CDR3 coding sequence is TGTGCCAGCAGCGCACCCCCCTCCGGGACAGGTGACAATGAGCAGTTCTTC.

Only a few counts were recorded for this clonotype. The rearrangement uses TRBV4-3 and TRBJ2-1, with TRBD2 matching over 11 bases. This CDR3 contains 18 residues. Germline-derived CDR1 and CDR2 are LGHNA and YSLEER. V was pared by 0 bases and J by 5 bases, with 9 bases of the junction left unmatched. CDR3 residues: CASSQDISGGATHNEQFF. As DNA, the CDR3 is TGCGCCAGCAGCCAAGATATTAGCGGGGGGGCCACCCACAATGAGCAGTTCTTC.

This clonotype was detected only once. The chain uses TRBV11-1 and TRBJ1-2, with D possibly TRBD1 on 6 matching bases. The CDR3 loop spans 17 amino acids. CDR1 and CDR2 from the germline V gene are SGHAT and FQDESV (reference sequence). V lost 4 bases, J lost 0 bases, and 18 bases lay in between. This CDR3 is CASSSDVQGTANYGYTF. CDR3 sequence (DNA): TGTGCCAGCAGCTCGGACGTACAGGGAACCGCTAACTATGGCTACACCTTC.

V and J are TRBV20-1 and TRBJ2-2; weak D call: TRBD1 (5 bases). CDR3 length: 18 amino acids. Germline V lookup: CDR1 DFQATT, CDR2 SNEGSKA (reference sequence). Trimming pared 1 base from V and 3 bases from J, leaving 21 bases between. The CDR3 coding sequence is TGCAGTGCTAGAGTAGCAAAATCCAGGGTAGGGGACACCGGGGAGCTGTTTTTT. Encoded protein: CSARVAKSRVGDTGELFF.

The chain employs TRBV20-1 and TRBJ2-3; D perhaps matches TRBD2 (5 bases). This CDR3 is 12 amino acids long. V was pared by 6 bases and J by 4 bases, with 11 bases between. From germline, CDR1 is DFQATT and CDR2 SNEGSKA (reference sequence). CDR3 sequence: CSATSSSDTQYF. The CDR3 bases are TGCAGTGCCACCTCTAGCTCAGATACGCAGTATTTT.

This clonotype showed up just a few times. The chain has TRBV7-2 and TRBJ2-3, with 7 bases fitting TRBD2. Germline V gene sequence: CDR1 SGHTA, CDR2 FQGNSA. The trim removed 3 bases at V and 1 base at J, leaving 4 bases unmatched. The CDR3 spans 15 residues. CDR3: CASSFSGAGTDTQYF. CDR3 DNA sequence: TGTGCCAGCAGCTTCAGCGGGGCCGGCACAGATACGCAGTATTTT.

This clonotype came up a few times. The chain employs TRBV7-2 and TRBJ1-4; D is perhaps TRBD1 (5 bases). Germline-derived CDR1 and CDR2 are SGHTA and FQGNSA. The CDR3 loop spans 15 amino acids. V lost 2 bases and J lost 2, with 9 bases in between. In nucleotides, the CDR3 is TGTGCCAGCAGCTTATTCGGGGACACTAATGAAAAACTGTTTTTT. Amino acids: CASSLFGDTNEKLFF.

This clonotype was recorded a few times. The chain is built from TRBV19 and TRBJ2-2; no clear D gene. The V end lost 10 bases, the J end lost 1 base, and 16 bases lay between the germline ends. The CDR3 has 15 amino acids. CDR1 is LNHDA and CDR2 is SQIVND in the germline V gene (reference sequence). CDR3 sequence: CATGRTLENTGELFF. The CDR3 nucleotides are TGTGCCACCGGACGGACGCTAGAGAACACCGGGGAGCTGTTTTTT.

This clonotype was counted ten times or more. This chain links TRBV5-1 with TRBJ2-3; tentatively, D is TRBD2 (6 bases). Germline CDR1 is SGHRS and CDR2 is YFSETQ. This CDR3 spans 16 amino acids. Deletions cut 0 bases from V and 1 base from J, with 12 bases between. CDR3 nucleotides: TGCGCCAGCAGCTTGGGTCGGTCTAGCGGCACAGATACGCAGTATTTT. Translating it yields CASSLGRSSGTDTQYF.

V and J are TRBV10-2 and TRBJ2-6; the D gene is possibly TRBD2 (5 bases). This CDR3 contains 14 residues. The ends were cut back, 10 bases at V and 2 bases at J, with 12 bases in the middle. The germline V gene encodes CDR1 WSHSY and CDR2 SAAADI. CDR3 amino acids: CATTPGTGANVLTF. The CDR3 nucleotides are TGCGCCACTACCCCGGGAACTGGGGCCAACGTCCTGACTTTC.

This clonotype was observed a few times. The chain joins TRBV28 to TRBJ2-3; TRBD1 matches 8 bases. With V trimmed by 5 bases and J by 2 bases, 3 bases remained unmatched. The CDR3 sequence is 14 residues long. Per the germline V gene, CDR1 is MDHEN and CDR2 is SYDVKM. DNA of the CDR3: TGTGCCAGCAGTACGACAGGGGTCACAGATACGCAGTATTTT. Translated, it gives CASSTTGVTDTQYF.

This clonotype occurred a few times. The V gene is TRBV10-3, the J gene TRBJ2-3, with 7 bases aligning to TRBD2. CDR1 is ENHRY, CDR2 SYGVKD, per germline. V gave up 7 bases and J gave up 1 base; unmatched junction bases: 2. The CDR3 covers 13 residues. Here the CDR3 DNA reads TGTGCCATCACGGCGGGGGGCACAGATACGCAGTATTTT. It yields the protein CAITAGGTDTQYF.

This chain joins TRBV29-1 and TRBJ1-2; 7 nucleotides align to TRBD1. CDR3 size: 14 residues. After removal of 1 base from V and 4 bases from J, the junction contained 6 bases not matched to a gene. The germline CDR1 and CDR2 sequences are SQVTM and ANQGSEA. CDR3 bases: TGCAGCGTTGAAGTGGGACAGTCTAGCTATGGCTACACCTTC. This encodes CSVEVGQSSYGYTF. Looking up the rest from reference TRBV29-1 and TRBJ1-2 gives the full variable domain: SAVISQKPSRDICQRGTSLTIQCQVDSQVTMMFWYRQQPGQSLTLIATANQGSEATYESGFVIDKFPISRPNLTFSTLTVSNMSPEDSSIYLCSVEVGQSSYGYTFGSGTRLTVV.

This chain uses TRBV20-1 with TRBJ2-7, with 8 bases that match TRBD1. V gave up 2 bases and J gave up 10 bases; unmatched junction bases: 13. The CDR3 spans 14 residues. Germline V gene data show CDR1 as DFQATT and CDR2 as SNEGSKA (reference sequence). The CDR3 DNA sequence: TGCAGTGCTAGACTGAGAACAGGGGGTGACGTTCAGTACTTC. Protein: CSARLRTGGDVQYF.

The chain uses TRBV2 and TRBJ2-2; D might be TRBD1 (5 bases). Trimming removed 6 bases at V and 6 bases at J, with 11 bases between. Per the germline V gene, CDR1 is SNHLY and CDR2 is FYNNEI. The CDR3 sequence is 13 residues long. The CDR3 loop reads CASRAGWAGELFF. For the CDR3, the DNA is TGTGCCAGCAGGGCAGGGTGGGCCGGGGAGCTGTTTTTT.

Turning to this clonotype: A junction end diverges from the germline sequence, so it may reflect a read error. The rearrangement uses TRBV20-1 and TRBJ2-7; possibly TRBD1 for D (6 bases). The CDR3 length is 15 residues. CDR1 is DFQATT, CDR2 SNEGSKA, per germline (reference sequence). The CDR3 reads CCAISSGVPTYEQYF. CDR3 DNA sequence: TGCTGTGCTATCTCTTCAGGGGTCCCAACCTACGAGCAGTACTTC.

This clonotype was picked up many times. A junction end diverges from the germline sequence, so it may reflect a read error. The rearrangement links TRBV5-1 to TRBJ2-7; 9 bases line up with TRBD1. The CDR3 is 15 amino acids. Germline loops: CDR1 SGHRS, CDR2 YFSETQ. CDR3 DNA: TGTGCCAGCAGTTTGGGGGGGACAGGGTCCTACGAGCAGTACTTC. Its translation is CASSLGGTGSYEQYF.

The rearrangement joins TRBV6-1 to TRBJ1-1; the D gene is possibly TRBD1 (5 bases). The germline CDR1 and CDR2 sequences are MNHNS and SASEGT. The CDR3 extends over 14 amino acids. Trimming cost V 6 bases and J 5 bases, with 16 bases left between them. CDR3 in amino acids: CASSVESRGTEAFF. CDR3 sequence (DNA): TGTGCCAGCAGCGTAGAGTCGAGGGGAACTGAAGCTTTCTTT.